These 6 T cell receptor beta chains were sequenced from one sample in a study of cytomegalovirus exposure and HLA in healthy donors. PCR involved 60 Vbeta and 13 Jbeta primers. Generated by immunoSEQ multiplex PCR, the TCRdb table keeps only in-frame clones and is missing some. Among about 100,000 clones listed, about four fifths were seen once. Sequencing input: PBMCs. The receptor source for this set is a woman aged 40 to 55 in good health and CMV-seronegative.

The V call is TRBV23-1, the J call TRBJ1-6, with 8 bases aligning to TRBD1. TRBV23-1 is noted as an ORF with a role that remains uncertain. CDR3 length: 15 amino acids. After removal of 2 bases from V and 12 bases from J, the junction contained 9 bases not matched to a gene. The DNA for the CDR3 is TGCGCCAGCAGTCAACACCGTGGACAGGGAGAACCCCTCCACTTT. Amino acid sequence: CASSQHRGQGEPLHF.

The chain has TRBV28 and TRBJ2-7; 8 bases are a match to TRBD1. This CDR3 is 19 amino acids long. Trimming took 3 bases from V and 3 from J; bases not matched to a gene: 19. Germline V CDR1 and CDR2: MDHEN, SYDVKM. CDR3 region: CASSFPITGTGSTNYEQYF. The CDR3 DNA follows: TGTGCCAGCAGTTTCCCCATTACCGGGACAGGCTCCACTAACTACGAGCAGTACTTC.

The V and J genes are TRBV5-8 and TRBJ2-7; D perhaps matches TRBD1 (6 bases). Deletions cut 0 bases from V and 0 bases from J, with 10 bases between. This CDR3 comprises 15 residues. In germline, CDR1 is SGHTS, CDR2 YDEGEE. The CDR3 region is CASSLGADSSYEQYF. CDR3 nucleotide sequence: TGTGCCAGCAGCTTGGGCGCGGACAGCTCCTACGAGCAGTACTTC. Variable domain in full (rest from reference TRBV5-8 and TRBJ2-7): EAGVTQSPTHLIKTRGQQATLRCSPISGHTSVYWYQQALGLGLQFLLWYDEGEERNRGNFPPRFSGRQFPNYSSELNVNALELEDSALYLCASSLGADSSYEQYFGPGTRLTVT.

This clone was picked up a small number of times. This chain connects TRBV7-3 to TRBJ2-3; 8 positions match TRBD2. The CDR3 contains 15 residues. Per the germline V gene, CDR1 is SGHTA and CDR2 is FQGTGA. V shed 1 base, J shed 4 bases, and the junction held 4 bases outside the gene matches. The CDR3 DNA reads as TGTGCCAGCAGCTTAAGTAGCGGGATCTCAGATACGCAGTATTTT. It yields the protein CASSLSSGISDTQYF.

The chain carries TRBV5-1 and TRBJ2-2; the D gene is possibly TRBD1 (6 bases). V was trimmed by 6 bases and J by 1 base, leaving 13 bases between them. Germline values: CDR1 SGHRS, CDR2 YFSETQ. CDR3 size: 15 residues. CDR3 DNA sequence: TGCGCCAGCACCGCCATCAGGGGGAACACCGGGGAGCTGTTTTTT. Protein product: CASTAIRGNTGELFF.

Concerning this clone: Other DNA sequences in this specimen translate into the identical CDR3. The chain employs TRBV2 and TRBJ1-2; 8 bases align to TRBD1. V trimming: 4 bases; J trimming: 5 bases; junction bases outside the gene matches: 9. The V gene's germline CDR1 is SNHLY and CDR2 FYNNEI. This CDR3 has 15 residues. As DNA, the CDR3 is TGTGCCAGCAGTGCCTCGACAGGGGCGAGGTATGGCTACACCTTC. Encoded protein: CASSASTGARYGYTF.